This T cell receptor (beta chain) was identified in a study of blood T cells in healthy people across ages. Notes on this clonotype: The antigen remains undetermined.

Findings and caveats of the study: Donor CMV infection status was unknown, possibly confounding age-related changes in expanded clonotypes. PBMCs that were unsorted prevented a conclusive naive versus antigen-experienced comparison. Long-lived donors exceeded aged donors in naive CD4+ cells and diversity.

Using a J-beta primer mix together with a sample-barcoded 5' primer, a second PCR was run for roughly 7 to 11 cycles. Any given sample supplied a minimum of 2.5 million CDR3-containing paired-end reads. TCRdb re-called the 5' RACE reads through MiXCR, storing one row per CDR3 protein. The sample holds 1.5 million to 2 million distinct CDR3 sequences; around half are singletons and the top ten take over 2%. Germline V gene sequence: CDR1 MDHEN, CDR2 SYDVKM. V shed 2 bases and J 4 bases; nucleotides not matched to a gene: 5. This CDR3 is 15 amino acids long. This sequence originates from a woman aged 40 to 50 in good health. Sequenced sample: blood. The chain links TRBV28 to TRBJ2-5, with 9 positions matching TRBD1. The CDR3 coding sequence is TGTGCCAGCAGTTTAGGGACAGGGTATGGAGAGACCCAGTACTTC. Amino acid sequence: CASSLGTGYGETQYF.